A single sample is the source of the 12 T cell receptor beta chains below, sequenced in a study of cytomegalovirus exposure and HLA in healthy donors. This PCR relied on a set of 60 Vbeta primers and 13 Jbeta primers. The protocol was immunoSEQ multiplex PCR, while the TCRdb copy is restricted to in-frame clones and leaves out a portion. The sample consists of 100,000 or so clones, 60% to 85% of them appearing once. The sequencing sample was made of PBMCs. Source of these receptors: a female donor in good health and CMV-seropositive.

J is TRBJ2-5 and V is TRBV5-4; TRBD2 matches 9 bases. CDR3 length: 19 amino acids. CDR1 SGHNT and CDR2 YYREEE come from the germline V gene (reference sequence). The trim removed 1 base at V and 4 bases at J, leaving 17 bases unmatched. This chain's CDR3 is CASSLLGSGGYKEGETQYF. CDR3 DNA: TGTGCCAGCAGCTTGCTCGGCAGCGGGGGGTATAAAGAAGGAGAGACCCAGTACTTC.

V is TRBV14 and J is TRBJ2-7; 8 nucleotides line up with TRBD2. The CDR3 length is 14 residues. V lost 3 bases to trimming and J lost 3 bases; unmatched junction nucleotides: 4. Germline CDR1 and CDR2: SGHDN and FVKESK. The DNA of the CDR3 is TGTGCCAGCAGCCAGTTAGCGGGGCTCTACGAGCAGTACTTC. Protein product: CASSQLAGLYEQYF.

The chain employs TRBV7-9 and TRBJ2-2; tentatively, D is TRBD2 (6 bases). The CDR3 extends over 14 amino acids. CDR1 is SEHNR, CDR2 FQNEAQ, per germline (reference sequence). V was clipped by 5 bases and J by 8 bases, with 15 bases between them. For the CDR3, the DNA is TGTGCCAGCAGCCCCCTGGAGGGTCTGGGGGAGCTGTTTTTT. Translation gives CASSPLEGLGELFF.

This clone was seen a few times. The rearrangement joins TRBV7-3 to TRBJ2-3; 7 bases align to TRBD2. Looked up from germline, CDR1 is SGHTA and CDR2 is FQGTGA. Trimming cost V 8 bases and J 4 bases; bases outside gene matches: 9. The CDR3 has 14 residues. Here the CDR3 DNA reads TGTGCCAGCCAACCCCAGGGAGGGTCAGATACGCAGTATTTT. This sequence encodes CASQPQGGSDTQYF.

CDR3 loop: CASSLTGVQPQHF. DNA of the CDR3: TGTGCCAGCAGCCTCACAGGGGTCCAGCCCCAGCATTTT. The gene calls are TRBV7-6 and TRBJ1-5; TRBD1 matches 7 bases. The CDR3 is made up of 13 amino acids. CDR1 and CDR2 (germline): SGHVS, FNYEAQ. The junction had 5 bases not matched to a gene; V was cut back by 5 bases and J by 7 bases.

This chain joins TRBV2 and TRBJ2-3; D gene unclear. Between the trimmed V and J ends, which lost 8 bases and 0 bases, there was a span of 15 bases. The germline V gene has CDR1 SNHLY and CDR2 FYNNEI. The CDR3 totals 15 residues. CDR3 bases: TGTGCCAGCGCATACGGTCTAAGTAGCACAGATACGCAGTATTTT. Translating it yields CASAYGLSSTDTQYF.

This chain joins TRBV30 and TRBJ1-2; TRBD1 aligns across 9 bases. This CDR3 has 17 amino acids. Germline V gene sequence: CDR1 GTSNPN, CDR2 SVGIG (reference sequence). V gave up 1 base and J gave up 2 bases; unmatched junction bases: 11. The CDR3 protein is CAWSGDRVRASNYGYTF. CDR3 coding DNA: TGTGCCTGGAGTGGGGACAGGGTTCGGGCGTCGAACTATGGCTACACCTTC.

The chain carries TRBV7-3 and TRBJ1-2; 12 positions match TRBD1. The CDR3 covers 14 residues. The germline gives CDR1 SGHTA, CDR2 FQGTGA. The V gene end was trimmed by 4 bases and the J gene end by 7 bases; junction bases not matched to a gene: 4. The CDR3 here is CASSSQGQGAGYTF. CDR3 DNA sequence: TGTGCCAGCAGCTCACAGGGACAGGGGGCTGGCTACACCTTC.

The chain links TRBV2 to TRBJ2-7; weak D call: TRBD2 (6 bases). This CDR3 is built from 15 residues. V was cut by 1 base and J by 2 bases, with 12 bases left in between. Germline loops: CDR1 SNHLY, CDR2 FYNNEI. Here the CDR3 DNA reads TGTGCCAGCAGTGAAGGGCGGGGCATCGCCTACGAGCAGTACTTC. Translated, it gives CASSEGRGIAYEQYF.

V is TRBV27 and J is TRBJ2-1; TRBD2 aligns across 10 bases. V shed 6 bases and J 10 bases; nucleotides not matched to a gene: 9. In germline, CDR1 is MNHEY, CDR2 SMNVEV (reference sequence). The CDR3 totals 14 residues. The CDR3 protein is CASRRLAGGEEQFF. CDR3 DNA: TGTGCCAGCAGGAGGTTAGCGGGAGGCGAAGAGCAGTTCTTC.

The rearrangement joins TRBV15 to TRBJ2-2; TRBD2 agrees at 9 bases. This CDR3 is built from 15 residues. V trimming: 3 bases; J trimming: 6 bases; junction bases outside the gene matches: 5. In germline, CDR1 is LNHNV, CDR2 YYDKDF (reference sequence). CDR3: CATSSGTSFSGELFF. CDR3 DNA: TGTGCCACCAGCAGTGGGACTAGCTTCTCCGGGGAGCTGTTTTTT. The full variable domain, in which reference TRBV15 and TRBJ2-2 provide the parts outside the CDR3, is DAMVIQNPRYQVTQFGKPVTLSCSQTLNHNVMYWYQQKSSQAPKLLFHYYDKDFNNEADTPDNFQSRRPNTSFCFLDIRSPGLGDTAMYLCATSSGTSFSGELFFGEGSRLTVL.

This chain joins TRBV29-1 and TRBJ1-1; a weak D match, TRBD1 (6 bases). The CDR3 covers 12 residues. V shed 3 bases and J shed 4 bases, with 9 bases lying between them. Germline V CDR1 and CDR2: SQVTM, ANQGSEA. CDR3 protein: CSVDRGPTEAFF. The CDR3 nucleotides are TGCAGCGTTGACAGGGGTCCCACTGAAGCTTTCTTT.